Sequencing of this T cell receptor (beta chain) was carried out in a study of blood T cell repertoires in COVID-19 (TCRdb year 2020). Study-level background: Collaborator samples came from the United States, Italy and Spain and covered acute and convalescent phases of COVID-19. The prospective study material was composed of cDNA or gDNA derived from T cells, B-cell-depleted T cells, or PBMCs. Deeply sampled blood TCRbeta repertoires from subjects exposed to, actively infected with, or recovered from COVID-19 were included in the dataset. The repertoires were released in a freely available public database intended as a resource for research on the immune response to SARS-CoV-2. Samples were obtained from the ongoing ImmuneRACE study (first 160 participants) and from some 1,300 subjects provided by 6 global collaborators. Nearly every sample came with metadata listing a de-identified subject ID, COVID-19 status, age in years and sex. HLA class I and class II types, where available, came from metadata supplied by the sample provider rather than from assay-based typing.

After removal of 5 bases from V and 6 bases from J, the junction retains 6 bases not matched to a gene. From the cysteine through the phenylalanine, the CDR3 covers 14 amino acids. Solely the CDR3 DNA is kept, with 42 bases framed from the first base. Per the germline V gene (reference sequence), SGHKS is the CDR1 and YYEKEE is the CDR2. In the prospective study, participants were about 18 to 89 years old, resided in 24 geographic areas of the United States, and were enrolled through a virtual design. In the prospective study, participants were assigned to cohorts based on the clinical history participants reported in a screening survey and a study questionnaire. Recovered participants in ImmuneRACE Cohort 3 were defined as having two consecutive negative NP/OP PCR tests, clearance from a healthcare professional, or resolution of symptoms. In the prospective study, mobile phlebotomists collected whole blood, serum and a nasopharyngeal or oropharyngeal swab from each participant. Over a roughly two-month period, participants in the prospective study had the option of providing additional blood draws and questionnaires. Blood samples from the prospective study were shipped frozen or at room temperature prior to DNA extraction.

Beyond this particular receptor, the publication reports: The amount of clinical and demographic metadata varied by source and participant and was provided uncurated.

The immunoSEQ Assay, a bias-controlled multiplex PCR, was used to amplify TCRbeta CDR3 regions from genomic DNA. In the paper's pipeline: Nucleated cell counts per sample were estimated from amplification of reference gene primers within the assay. Sequence reads were collapsed and filtered to measure the absolute abundance of every unique TCRbeta CDR3 rearrangement. For each sample, productive Simpson clonality was calculated as the square root of Simpson's diversity index over productive rearrangements. Entries here come from immuneACCESS through TCRdb and include only in-frame sequences with V and J called. Some clones fail to appear in such tables; in the studies checked, an unresolved V gene covers under half of the shortfall, and the cause of the remainder is unknown. V and J calls and clone size are copied from that table; D and trimming were computed from the DNA. The sample table holds 250,000 to 300,000 clones, of which approximately 90% were seen once. Jointly, the top ten make up approximately 9% of the sample.

As for this clone: Its antigen specificity is not known. The input lacks base qualities; no much larger clone sits a single base away.

Sequencing was done on a sample of PBMCs or T cells enriched from blood (not recorded which). The chain uses TRBV5-5 and TRBJ1-4; 8 bases in the junction line up with TRBD1. The source is a man aged 35-49 years who had recovered from COVID-19. DNA sequence: TGTGCCAGCAGTTATACAGGGGGGGATGAAAAACTGTTTTTT. The encoded protein is CASSYTGGDEKLFF. Reference TRBV5-5 and TRBJ1-4 genes cover what lies past the CDR3, so the full variable domain is DAGVTQSPTHLIKTRGQQVTLRCSPISGHKSVSWYQQVLGQGPQFIFQYYEKEERGRGNFPDRFSARQFPNYSSELNVNALLLGDSALYLCASSYTGGDEKLFFGSGTQLSVL.